The TCR beta chain under discussion was sequenced for a study of breast tumors, draining lymph nodes, adjacent tissues. MiXCR, applied by TCRdb to the multiplex PCR reads, yields one record per CDR3 protein. The sample yields about 130,000 distinct CDR3 sequences, about 20% seen once. This clonotype came up many times. Its specificity is not known. Breast cancer patients provided tissue from their axillary draining lymph nodes. Findings and limits, study-wide: Tumors had less TCR diversity than lymph nodes, more than nontumor tissue.

The sequencing input was axillary lymph node tissue. The TCR originated in a female donor with breast cancer. Some clones in this sample may be carry-over from other donors' samples.

CDR3 coding DNA: TGCGCCAGCAGCCAAGTCAGCGGACTAGCGGGAGTCTCCTACGAGCAGTACTTC. Protein: CASSQVSGLAGVSYEQYF. The rearrangement uses TRBV4-1 and TRBJ2-7; 13 positions match TRBD2. The CDR3 spans 18 residues. CDR1 is MGHRA, CDR2 YSYEKL, per germline. V gave up 1 base and J gave up 0 bases; unmatched junction bases: 6.